Listed below are T cell receptor beta chains from one sample, sequenced in a study of ipilimumab plus nivolumab after autologous stem cell transplantation. Assay used: immunoSEQ multiplex PCR; TCRdb lists only in-frame clones, some missing. The table shows some 41,000 clones, with 85% to 95% occurring only once. This sample comprised PBMCs, obtained in a trial of ipilimumab plus nivolumab as post-transplant consolidation. The receptors here all came from a male donor with multiple myeloma. CDR3s include the opening cysteine and the closing phenylalanine or tryptophan. The D gene is left open where the match is weak. A clone size is listed for some rows: how often the clone was seen (once, few, many), or a class if it is expanded.

J	size	V	D	DNA	CDR3
TRBJ2-3	-	TRBV6-5	-	TGTGCCAGCACTCCAGGGGGGTCCACAGATACGCAGTATTTT	CASTPGGSTDTQYF
TRBJ2-7	-	TRBV5-1	TRBD1	TGCGCCAGCAGGTTGACAGGGAGCGAGCAGTACTTC	CASRLTGSEQYF
TRBJ2-1	-	TRBV28	TRBD2	TGTGCCAGCAGTAACCCTAGCGGGACTTACAATGAGCAGTTCTTC	CASSNPSGTYNEQFF
TRBJ2-1	-	TRBV5-1	TRBD2	TGCGCCAGCAGCTTGGTTGGCGGGAGCTCCTACAATGAGCAGTTCTTC	CASSLVGGSSYNEQFF
TRBJ1-2	-	TRBV18	-	TGTGCCAGCTCACCCTCAGCGACAGGACAACATGGCTACACCTTC	CASSPSATGQHGYTF
TRBJ2-2	-	TRBV21-1	-	TGTGCCAGCAGCAAAGGGGGGGCCTCCCTTACTCAAGGGGGCCGCCTGAACACCGGGGAGCTGTTTTTT	CASSKGGASLTQGGRLNTGELFF
TRBJ1-2	-	TRBV4-2	-	TGTGCCAGCAGCCAAGAAGTCGCAGGGGGCTACACCTTC	CASSQEVAGGYTF
TRBJ2-1	-	TRBV27	-	TGTGCCAGCAGTTTAAGAGGGATTAATGAGCAGTTCTTC	CASSLRGINEQFF
TRBJ1-6	-	TRBV7-9	-	TGTGCCAGCAGCTTTTTGGGTCAGGGGAATTCACCCCTCCACTTT	CASSFLGQGNSPLHF
TRBJ2-7	-	TRBV19	TRBD2	TGTGCCAGTAGTATGGGGCTAGCGGGAGGAGAGGGCGTCGAGCAGTACTTC	CASSMGLAGGEGVEQYF
TRBJ2-3	-	TRBV4-2	TRBD2	TGTGCCAGCAGTCTTACGGGGGCTAGCGGGGGGGCGGTAGATACGCAGTATTTT	CASSLTGASGGAVDTQYF
TRBJ2-7	once	TRBV18	-	TGTGCCAGCTCACCGTCAGGGGCCCACGAGCAGTACTTC	CASSPSGAHEQYF
TRBJ1-2	-	TRBV6-1	TRBD1	TGTGCCAGCAGTGCTGTCGGGACAGGGGGCGGCTATGGCTACACCTTC	CASSAVGTGGGYGYTF
TRBJ2-3	-	TRBV27	-	TGTGCCAGCAGTTCCCGCGCACTAGCCCCAGATACGCAGTATTTT	CASSSRALAPDTQYF
TRBJ2-5	-	TRBV2	TRBD1	TGTGCCAGCAGTGAAATTGGGACAGGGCAAGAGACCCAGTACTTC	CASSEIGTGQETQYF
TRBJ2-5	-	TRBV5-6	-	TGTGCCAGCAGCTTGTTGTTGGGGGTTTCAGAGACCCAGTACTTC	CASSLLLGVSETQYF
TRBJ1-4	-	TRBV9	-	TGTGCCAGCAGCGTAGCGGGGGATAATGAAAAACTGTTTTTT	CASSVAGDNEKLFF
TRBJ2-3	-	TRBV28	TRBD2	TGTGCCAGCAGTTTGAGACGGAAACTAGCGGGGGCTAGCACAGATACGCAGTATTTT	CASSLRRKLAGASTDTQYF
TRBJ2-6	once	TRBV7-8	-	TGTGCCAGCAGCTTAACGGCAGGGGCCATCTCTGGGGCCAACGTCCTGACTTTC	CASSLTAGAISGANVLTF
TRBJ1-1	-	TRBV30	-	TGTGCCTGGAGTCCTACAGGGTTTGGGGGAGCTTTCTTT	CAWSPTGFGGAFF
TRBJ1-6	once	TRBV6-6	TRBD1	TGTGCCAGCAGGCCCGACAGGGCTTCACCCCTCCACTTT	CASRPDRASPLHF
TRBJ2-1	-	TRBV7-2	-	TGTGCCAGCAGCCCCCTCGGGGGCGGCCCGGCCTACAATGAGCAGTTCTTC	CASSPLGGGPAYNEQFF
TRBJ2-7	-	TRBV9	-	TGTGCCAGCAGCGTAGTAATGGGGGGCGAGCAGTACTTC	CASSVVMGGEQYF
TRBJ1-4	-	TRBV7-9	TRBD1	TGTGCCATCGGGACAGTGGTTGAAAAACTGTTTTTT	CAIGTVVEKLFF
TRBJ2-3	-	TRBV6-1	TRBD1	TGTGCCAGCAGTGAAGACAGCGGACAGGGTTCAGATACGCAGTATTTT	CASSEDSGQGSDTQYF
TRBJ2-2	few	TRBV6-5	-	TGTGCCAGCAGTCCGGGCACGAGTCTAGGCGGGGAGCTGTTTTTT	CASSPGTSLGGELFF
TRBJ2-6	-	TRBV5-1	TRBD2	TGCGCCAGCAGCTCAGGACCGGGAGGCAGCTCTGGGGCCAACGTCCTGACTTTC	CASSSGPGGSSGANVLTF
TRBJ2-5	-	TRBV5-1	-	TGCGCCAGCAGCTTGGGCGCGGGAAAGGAGGAGACCCAGTACTTC	CASSLGAGKEETQYF